The clone carrying this T cell receptor beta chain occurred a few times. Antigen: not known. Under the ViraFEST assay, PBMC were stimulated with viral peptide pools so that antigen-specific CD4+ T cells expanded. Sequencing was performed afterwards. Investigators separated out CD4+ T cells once about 10 days of culture had passed. Having tested negative for nucleocapsid antibodies, the vaccine recipients showed no prior SARS-CoV-2 infection. Libraries were prepared by immunoSEQ multiplex PCR; TCRdb keeps only in-frame clonotypes and omits some of them. Of about 41,000 clones in the sample, approximately 70% were seen once. This entry comes from a study of vaccination effects on CD4 cells after COVID-19. V dropped 5 bases and J dropped 7; count of bases not matched to a gene: 10. Germline CDR1 SGHTA, CDR2 FQGNSA. The CDR3 totals 16 residues. The study, taken as a whole, reports: Vaccine-induced clones in healthy vaccinees cross-reacted with common cold coronaviruses in only 1 of 255 cases.

The clonotype originates from a human donor who received a COVID-19 vaccine. The specimen was CD4+ T cells from PBMCs cultured with HCoV-OC43 spike peptides, collected before COVID-19 vaccination. Described subset: HCoV-OC43 spike overlapping peptide pool stimulation. This chain links TRBV7-2 with TRBJ1-6; 8 bases fit TRBD1. CDR3 nucleotides: TGTGCCAGCAGCCTTCACCAGGGACAGGTGAATTCACCCCTCCACTTT. Amino acid sequence: CASSLHQGQVNSPLHF.